Below, one T cell receptor (beta chain) is given with its context. Different DNA sequences within this sample yield the same CDR3. Only in-frame clones appear in the TCRdb table, and some are missing; sequencing was by immunoSEQ multiplex PCR. The repertoire holds about 1 million clones, with about 76% as singletons. V lost 0 bases to trimming and J lost 1 base; unmatched junction nucleotides: 2. The CDR3 spans 16 residues. From germline, CDR1 is SGHRS and CDR2 YFSETQ. This sample is part of a study of shared clonotypes between healthy human individuals. Study in general: Three plates were used per donor for CD4 naive, three for CD4 memory, two for CD8 naive and one for CD8 memory.

This TCR came from a man between 18 and 35 years old in good health. Sequenced sample: memory CD4+ T cells sorted from blood. Specified subset: CD45RA-negative fraction. The gene calls are TRBV5-1 and TRBJ2-3, with 10 positions matching TRBD2. DNA of the CDR3: TGCGCCAGCAGCTTGGTTGGGACTAGCGGCACAGATACGCAGTATTTT. Its translation is CASSLVGTSGTDTQYF.